The rows below give T cell receptor beta chains drawn from one sample of a study of T cell changes during pregnancy in multiple sclerosis. The assay was immunoSEQ multiplex PCR, and TCRdb's table has in-frame clones only and misses some. The data show about 8,000 clones, about 90% seen once. Specimen: CD8+ T cells from peripheral blood mononuclear cells, collected in the first trimester of pregnancy. The receptors derive from a female donor in good health, enrolled as a control in a pregnancy study. CDR3s include the opening cysteine and the closing phenylalanine or tryptophan. The order of the fields is D gene, V gene, J gene, clone size, CDR3 DNA, CDR3 protein. The D gene is left open where the match is weak. Part of the rows lack a size; the others show once, few, many or a class for expanded clones.

>NA|TRBV30|TRBJ2-7|NA
TGTGCCTGGAGTGAAGGGGTCCACTACGAGCAGTACTTC
CAWSEGVHYEQYF
>TRBD2|TRBV18|TRBJ2-3|NA
TGTGCCAGCTCACCACCTTGGACTAGCGGGGGTCCAGATACGCAGTATTTT
CASSPPWTSGGPDTQYF
>TRBD1|TRBV7-9|TRBJ1-5|once
TGTGCCACCCAGGGTAACAACCCCGACAGGGACAATGATCAGCCCCAGCATTTT
CATQGNNPDRDNDQPQHF
>NA|TRBV5-6|TRBJ1-6|NA
TGTGCCAGCAGCCCCTGGAGCTCCTATAATTCACCCCTCCACTTT
CASSPWSSYNSPLHF
>NA|TRBV10-2|TRBJ1-1|NA
TGCGCCAGCCGATACGGGAACACTGAAGCTTTCTTT
CASRYGNTEAFF
>TRBD1|TRBV4-2|TRBJ1-4|NA
TGTGCCAGCAGCCAAGAGTTGGGACAGGGTAGTGAAAAACTGTTTTTT
CASSQELGQGSEKLFF
>NA|TRBV23-1|TRBJ2-3|NA
TGCGCCAGCAGTCAATCTGCGGGGAGCACAGATACGCAGTATTTT
CASSQSAGSTDTQYF
>NA|TRBV4-1|TRBJ1-6|NA
TGCGCCAGCAGCCAAGGAACAGCCGTCAATTCACCCCTCCACTTT
CASSQGTAVNSPLHF
>NA|TRBV2|TRBJ2-1|once
TGTGCCAGCAAACTAAAAGACCCCTACGATGAGCAGTTCTTC
CASKLKDPYDEQFF
>TRBD2|TRBV18|TRBJ2-1|NA
TGTGCCAGCTCACCAAGCGGGGGATATCACAATGAGCAGTTCTTC
CASSPSGGYHNEQFF
>NA|TRBV19|TRBJ1-4|NA
TGTGCCAGTAGTGCGGAGGGATGCGGCAAGACTAATGAAAAACTGTTTTTT
CASSAEGCGKTNEKLFF
>NA|TRBV7-2|TRBJ1-4|NA
TGTGCCAGCAGCTTAGTACAGAGAGAAAAACTGTTTTTT
CASSLVQREKLFF
>TRBD2|TRBV6-6|TRBJ2-2|NA
TGTGCCAGCAGAGATAGCGGGGGGGCGATCGGGGAGCTGTTTTTT
CASRDSGGAIGELFF
>TRBD2|TRBV28|TRBJ2-5|NA
TGTGCCAGCAGTCTCGGGGGGGGTGGGGAGACCCAGTACTTC
CASSLGGGGETQYF
>TRBD2|TRBV4-3|TRBJ2-1|NA
TGCGCCAGCAGCCCGCGCGGGAGAAGCAATGAGCAGTTCTTC
CASSPRGRSNEQFF
>NA|TRBV28|TRBJ1-4|NA
TGTGCCAGCAGTCTCTTACAGGGTAACGGGGAAAAACTGTTTTTT
CASSLLQGNGEKLFF
>TRBD1|TRBV18|TRBJ2-1|few
TGTGCCAGCTCACCACTTAGGGACAGGGTCTACAATGAGCAGTTCTTC
CASSPLRDRVYNEQFF
>TRBD2|TRBV30|TRBJ2-3|once
TGTGCCTGGAGTCCTAGCGGGAGCACAGATACGCAGTATTTT
CAWSPSGSTDTQYF
>NA|TRBV28|TRBJ1-2|NA
TGTGCCAGCTTCTCTTTATTTCGAGACATAGTCTATGGCTACACCTTC
CASFSLFRDIVYGYTF